The source of this T cell receptor beta chain is a study of shared clonotypes between healthy human individuals. The assay was immunoSEQ multiplex PCR, and TCRdb's table has in-frame clones only and misses some. Seen here are about 490,000 clones, over 60% observed once, and the top ten hold over 10%. Germline CDR1 and CDR2: LNHDA and SQIVND (reference sequence). The CDR3 runs 15 residues. Trimming at V came to 5 bases and at J to 2 bases, leaving 6 bases not matched to a gene. This TCR derives from a woman aged 40 to 50 in good health. Some clones in this sample may be carry-over from other donors' samples. The chain joins TRBV19 to TRBJ2-1, with 7 bases aligning to TRBD2. The sample was PBMCs. The CDR3 coding sequence is TGTGCCAGTAGTCCTCGGGAGGTACCCTACAATGAGCAGTTCTTC. Its translation: CASSPREVPYNEQFF.